The present entry profiles one T cell receptor beta chain with its context. This CDR3 is built from 14 residues. The V gene's germline CDR1 is SGHRS and CDR2 YFSETQ. The V end was cut by 1 base, the J end by 1 base, with 8 bases between. The sample originates from a study of cytomegalovirus exposure and HLA in healthy donors. The method was immunoSEQ multiplex PCR; TCRdb's version includes in-frame clones alone and lacks a portion of them. The sample holds roughly 100,000 clones; around 86% are singletons and the top ten take roughly 4%. Material: PBMCs. The receptor's source is a woman between 18 and 30 years old in good health and CMV-seropositive. This sequence joins TRBV5-1 and TRBJ2-5; D ambiguous. CDR3 sequence (DNA): TGCGCCAGCAGCTTGATGTCTAGCCAAGAGACCCAGTACTTC. Its translation is CASSLMSSQETQYF.